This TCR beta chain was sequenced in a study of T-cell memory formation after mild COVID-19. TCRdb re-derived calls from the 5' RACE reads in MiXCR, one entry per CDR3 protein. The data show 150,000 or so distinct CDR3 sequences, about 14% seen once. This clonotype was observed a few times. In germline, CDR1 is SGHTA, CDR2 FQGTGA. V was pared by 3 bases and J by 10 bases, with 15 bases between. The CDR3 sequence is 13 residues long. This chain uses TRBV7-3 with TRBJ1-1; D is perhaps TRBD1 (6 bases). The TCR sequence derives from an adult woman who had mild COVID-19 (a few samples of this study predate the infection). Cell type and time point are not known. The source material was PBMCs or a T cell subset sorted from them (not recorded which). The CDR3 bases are TGTGCCAGCAGCTTTTCAGGGGTGGATGGAGCTTTCTTT. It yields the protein CASSFSGVDGAFF.